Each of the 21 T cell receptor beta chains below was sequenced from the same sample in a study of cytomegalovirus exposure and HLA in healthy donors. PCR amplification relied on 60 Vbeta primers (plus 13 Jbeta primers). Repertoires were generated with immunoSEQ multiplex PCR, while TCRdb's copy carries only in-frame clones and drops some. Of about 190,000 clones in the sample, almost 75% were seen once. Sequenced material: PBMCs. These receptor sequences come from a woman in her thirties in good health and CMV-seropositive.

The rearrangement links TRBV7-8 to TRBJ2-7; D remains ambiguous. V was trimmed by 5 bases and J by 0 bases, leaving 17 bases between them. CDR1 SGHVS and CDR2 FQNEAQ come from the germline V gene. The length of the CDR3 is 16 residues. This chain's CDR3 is CASSRPQDSNSYEQYF. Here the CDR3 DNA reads TGTGCCAGCAGCCGACCGCAGGATTCGAACTCCTACGAGCAGTACTTC.

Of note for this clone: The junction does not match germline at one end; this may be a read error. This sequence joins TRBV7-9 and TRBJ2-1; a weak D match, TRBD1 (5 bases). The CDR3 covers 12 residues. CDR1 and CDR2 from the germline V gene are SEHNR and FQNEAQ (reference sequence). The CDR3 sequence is CSSSETRAEQFF. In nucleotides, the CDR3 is TGTTCCAGCAGCGAAACCAGGGCTGAGCAGTTCTTC.

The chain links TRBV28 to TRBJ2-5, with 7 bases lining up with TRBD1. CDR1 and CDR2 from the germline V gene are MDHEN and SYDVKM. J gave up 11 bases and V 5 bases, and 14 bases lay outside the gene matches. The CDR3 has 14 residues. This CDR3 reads CASSLPGQDLEQYF. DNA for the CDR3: TGTGCCAGCAGTCTCCCTGGACAGGACTTAGAGCAGTACTTC.

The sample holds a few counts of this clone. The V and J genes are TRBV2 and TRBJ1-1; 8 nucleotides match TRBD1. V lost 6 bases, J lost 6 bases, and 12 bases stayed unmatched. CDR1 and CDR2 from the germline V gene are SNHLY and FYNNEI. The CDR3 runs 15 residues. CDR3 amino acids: CASSHMRTGNAEAFF. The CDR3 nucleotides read TGTGCCAGCAGCCACATGCGGACAGGGAATGCTGAAGCTTTCTTT.

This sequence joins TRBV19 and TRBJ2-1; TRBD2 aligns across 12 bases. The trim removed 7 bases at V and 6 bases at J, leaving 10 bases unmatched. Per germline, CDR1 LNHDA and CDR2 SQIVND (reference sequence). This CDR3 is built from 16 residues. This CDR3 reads CASTSGLAGRPNEQFF. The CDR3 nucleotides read TGTGCCAGTACCTCGGGACTAGCGGGTCGCCCCAATGAGCAGTTCTTC.

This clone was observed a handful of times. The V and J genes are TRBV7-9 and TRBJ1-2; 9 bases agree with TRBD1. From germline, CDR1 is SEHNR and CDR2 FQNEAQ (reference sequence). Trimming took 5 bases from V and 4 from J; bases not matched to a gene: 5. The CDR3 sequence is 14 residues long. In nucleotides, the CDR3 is TGTGCCAGCAGCCTCGGACAGGGGTCCTATGGCTACACCTTC. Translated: CASSLGQGSYGYTF.

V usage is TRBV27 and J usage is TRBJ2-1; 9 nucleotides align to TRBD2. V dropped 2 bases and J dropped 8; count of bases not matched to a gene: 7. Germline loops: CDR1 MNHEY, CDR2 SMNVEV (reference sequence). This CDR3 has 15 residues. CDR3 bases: TGTGCCAGCAGTTTAGGTATGGGACTAGCCGATGAGCAGTTCTTC. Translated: CASSLGMGLADEQFF.

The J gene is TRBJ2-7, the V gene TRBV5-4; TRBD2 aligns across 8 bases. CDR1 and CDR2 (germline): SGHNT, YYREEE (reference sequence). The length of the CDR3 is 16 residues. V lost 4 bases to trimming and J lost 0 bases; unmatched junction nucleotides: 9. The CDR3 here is CASSTSSGSLSYEQYF. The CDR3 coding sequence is TGTGCCAGCAGCACCTCGAGCGGGAGCCTCTCCTACGAGCAGTACTTC.

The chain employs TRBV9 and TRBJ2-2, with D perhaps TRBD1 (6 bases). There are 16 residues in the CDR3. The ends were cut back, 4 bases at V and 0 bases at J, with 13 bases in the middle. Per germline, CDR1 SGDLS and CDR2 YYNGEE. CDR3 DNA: TGTGCCAGCAGCCCTCTACAGGGCGCGAACACCGGGGAGCTGTTTTTT. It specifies CASSPLQGANTGELFF.

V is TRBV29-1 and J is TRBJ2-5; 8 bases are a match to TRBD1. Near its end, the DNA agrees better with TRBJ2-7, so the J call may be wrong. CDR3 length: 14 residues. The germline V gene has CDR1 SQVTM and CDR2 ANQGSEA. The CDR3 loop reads CSVRTGSTNYEQYF. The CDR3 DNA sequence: TGCAGCGTAAGGACAGGGAGCACTAACTACGAGCAGTACTTC.

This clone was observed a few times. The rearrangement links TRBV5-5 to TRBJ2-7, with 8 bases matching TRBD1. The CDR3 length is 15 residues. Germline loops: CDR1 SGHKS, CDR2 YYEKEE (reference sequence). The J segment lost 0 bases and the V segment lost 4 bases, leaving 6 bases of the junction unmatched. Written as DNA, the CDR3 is TGTGCCAGCAGCGTCACAGGGGGGAGCTCCTACGAGCAGTACTTC. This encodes CASSVTGGSSYEQYF.

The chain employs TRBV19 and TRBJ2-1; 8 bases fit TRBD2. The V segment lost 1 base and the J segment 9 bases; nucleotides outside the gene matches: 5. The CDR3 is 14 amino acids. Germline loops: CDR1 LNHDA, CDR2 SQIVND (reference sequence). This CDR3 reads CASSIAGGSSEQFF. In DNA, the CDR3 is TGTGCCAGTAGTATAGCGGGAGGGAGTAGTGAGCAGTTCTTC.

This CDR3 is CASSTTGTGKKLFF. In DNA, the CDR3 is TGTGCCAGCAGCACCACCGGGACAGGGAAAAAACTGTTTTTT. The chain employs TRBV28 and TRBJ1-4, with 9 bases aligning to TRBD1. The CDR3 is made up of 14 amino acids. V lost 6 bases to trimming and J lost 9 bases; unmatched junction nucleotides: 8. Germline V gene sequence: CDR1 MDHEN, CDR2 SYDVKM.

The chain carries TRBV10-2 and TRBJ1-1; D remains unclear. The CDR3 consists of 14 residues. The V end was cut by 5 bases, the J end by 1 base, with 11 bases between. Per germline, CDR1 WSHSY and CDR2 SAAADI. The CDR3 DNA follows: TGCGCCAGCAGTAGCGTTTCCGGGAACACTGAAGCTTTCTTT. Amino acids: CASSSVSGNTEAFF.

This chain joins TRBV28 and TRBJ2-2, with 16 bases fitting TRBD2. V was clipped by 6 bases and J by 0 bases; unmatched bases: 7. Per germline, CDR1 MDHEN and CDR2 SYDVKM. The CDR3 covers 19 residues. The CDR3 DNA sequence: TGTGCCAGCAGAACCGGGACTAGCGGGAGGGCCCCGAACACCGGGGAGCTGTTTTTT. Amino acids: CASRTGTSGRAPNTGELFF.

CDR3 protein: CASSVEWGAGGEYGYTF. For the CDR3, the DNA is TGTGCCAGCAGCGTAGAGTGGGGGGCAGGGGGCGAGTATGGCTACACCTTC. This chain uses TRBV9 with TRBJ1-2; 8 bases align to TRBD1. CDR3 length: 17 amino acids. The germline gives CDR1 SGDLS, CDR2 YYNGEE. The ends lost 0 bases at V and 5 bases at J; junction bases unmatched: 12. Complete variable domain (other parts from reference TRBV9 and TRBJ1-2): DSGVTQTPKHLITATGQRVTLRCSPRSGDLSVYWYQQSLDQGLQFLIQYYNGEERAKGNILERFSAQQFPDLHSELNLSSLELGDSALYFCASSVEWGAGGEYGYTFGSGTRLTVV.

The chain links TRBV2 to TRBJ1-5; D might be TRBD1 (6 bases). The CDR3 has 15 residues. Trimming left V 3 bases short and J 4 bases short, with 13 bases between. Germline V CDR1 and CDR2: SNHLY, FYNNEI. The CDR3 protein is CASSDWGTGNQPQHF. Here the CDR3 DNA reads TGTGCCAGCAGTGATTGGGGTACAGGGAATCAGCCCCAGCATTTT. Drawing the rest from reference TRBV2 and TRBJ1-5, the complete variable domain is EPEVTQTPSHQVTQMGQEVILRCVPISNHLYFYWYRQILGQKVEFLVSFYNNEISEKSEIFDDQFSVERPDGSNFTLKIRSTKLEDSAMYFCASSDWGTGNQPQHFGDGTRLSIL.

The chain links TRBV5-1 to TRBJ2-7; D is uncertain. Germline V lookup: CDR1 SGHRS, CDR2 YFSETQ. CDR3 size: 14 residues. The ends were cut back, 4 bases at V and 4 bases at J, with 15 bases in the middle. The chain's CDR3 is CASSPDTAEYEQYF. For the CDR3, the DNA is TGCGCCAGCAGCCCAGACACCGCAGAGTACGAGCAGTACTTC.

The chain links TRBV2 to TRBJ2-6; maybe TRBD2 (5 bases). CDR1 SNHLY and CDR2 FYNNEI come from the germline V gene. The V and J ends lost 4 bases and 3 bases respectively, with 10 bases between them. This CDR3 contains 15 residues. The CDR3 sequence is CASSGTPSGANVLTF. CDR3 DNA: TGTGCCAGCAGTGGGACTCCGAGTGGGGCCAACGTCCTGACTTTC.

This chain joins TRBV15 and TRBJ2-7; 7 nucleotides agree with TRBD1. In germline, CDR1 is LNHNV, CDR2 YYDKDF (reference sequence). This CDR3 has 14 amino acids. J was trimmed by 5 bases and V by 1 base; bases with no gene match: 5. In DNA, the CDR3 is TGTGCCACCAGCAGAGTACAGGGGAACGACGAGCAGTACTTC. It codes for CATSRVQGNDEQYF.

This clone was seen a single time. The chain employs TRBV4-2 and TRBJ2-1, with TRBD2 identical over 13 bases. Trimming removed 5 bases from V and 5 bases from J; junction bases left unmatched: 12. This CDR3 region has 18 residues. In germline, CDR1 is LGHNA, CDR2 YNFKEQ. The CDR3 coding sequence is TGTGCCAGCAGCGAAACTAGCGGGAGGGCCGAGTGGGACAATGAGCAGTTCTTC. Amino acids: CASSETSGRAEWDNEQFF.